The sequence of this T cell receptor beta chain was determined in a study of control samples from healthy donors and cancer patients. Libraries were prepared by immunoSEQ multiplex PCR; TCRdb keeps only in-frame clonotypes and omits some of them. The sample shows 90,000 or so clones, around 85% of them seen only once. This CDR3 comprises 15 residues. Germline lookup yields CDR1 MNHEY and CDR2 SVGAGI. V was pared by 8 bases and J by 4 bases, with 6 bases of the junction left unmatched. Sequencing used blood. The TCR sequence derives from a man between 25 and 39 years old in good health. This chain uses TRBV6-5 with TRBJ2-6, with 9 bases aligning to TRBD1. CDR3 nucleotides: TGTGCCAGCTCCCGGGACAGGGCCGGGGCCAACGTCCTGACTTTC. Translating gives CASSRDRAGANVLTF.